This T cell receptor (beta chain) was recovered during a study of T cell responses to AZD1222 COVID-19 vaccine. Profiling relied on immunoSEQ multiplex PCR, and the TCRdb table lists in-frame clones only, not all of them. The repertoire holds about 140,000 clones, with about 89% as singletons. V gave up 5 bases and J gave up 0 bases, with 8 bases separating them. CDR1 and CDR2 (germline): ENHRY, SYGVKD. This CDR3 is built from 14 residues. This clonotype was obtained from an adult who received the MenACWY meningococcal vaccine as a control. Source: peripheral blood, taken 28 days after the second dose of the MenACWY control vaccine. The chain uses TRBV10-3 and TRBJ1-5; D is undetermined. CDR3 in amino acids: CAISTEASNQPQHF. The CDR3 DNA sequence: TGTGCCATCAGTACAGAGGCTAGCAATCAGCCCCAGCATTTT.